This TCR beta chain emerged from a study of T cell clonality in common variable immunodeficiency. Study conclusions and caveats: Fewer deletions and N-nucleotide insertions were reportedly seen in common variable immunodeficiency TCR beta sequences.

Measured with immunoSEQ multiplex PCR; TCRdb has only the in-frame clones, and not every one. The data list some 52,000 clones, none observed once; around 3.2% falls to the top ten. This clone was detected ten times or more. What it recognizes is unknown. Read sequence stops 3 residues before the CDR3 end, and the germline J gene provides the missing end. With 4 bases removed from V and 2 bases from J, the gap between germline ends came to 5 bases. From germline, CDR1 is DFQATT and CDR2 SNEGSKA (reference sequence). The CDR3 is 11 residues long. Most patients and controls had Caucasian heritage. Heparinized whole blood, about 4.5 to 8.5 ml, came from each donor.

Specimen: peripheral blood mononuclear cells. The origin of this receptor is a person between 18 and 75 years old in good health. V usage is TRBV20-1 and J usage is TRBJ2-5; D call uncertain. The part of the CDR3 DNA that was read is TGCAGTGCTATAAGGCAAGAGACC. As protein: CSAIRQET. The whole CDR3 region reads CSAIRQETQYF.